Below are 23 T cell receptor beta chains sequenced from a single sample in a study of T cell responses to AZD1222 COVID-19 vaccine (dated by TCRdb to about 2021). Library construction relied on the immunoSEQ multiplex PCR assay. TCRdb obtained this table from immuneACCESS and retained in-frame rearrangements with V and J assigned. These tables miss some clones; where compared with another copy, unresolved V genes account for less than half of the shortfall, and the remainder is unexplained. In all, the sample holds about 86,000 clones, and 90% of those were seen once. About 3% of the sample comes from the top ten. In light of the paper, this sample's time point label describes: baseline before first vaccination. The starting material was peripheral blood, obtained on day 0 of AZD1222 vaccination. These receptors all come from an adult in good health.

This clone was seen only a few times. The V gene is TRBV7-9, the J gene TRBJ1-6; the D gene is possibly TRBD1 (5 bases). Germline V gene sequence: CDR1 SEHNR, CDR2 FQNEAQ (reference sequence). The length of the CDR3 is 16 residues. The V end lost 2 bases, the J end lost 7 bases, and 15 bases lay between the germline ends. CDR3 loop: CASSLTFGRENSPLHF. Written as DNA, the CDR3 is TGTGCCAGCAGCTTAACCTTTGGCAGGGAAAATTCACCCCTCCACTTT. The complete variable domain, with remaining parts taken from reference TRBV7-9 and TRBJ1-6, reads DTGVSQNPRHKITKRGQNVTFRCDPISEHNRLYWYRQTLGQGPEFLTYFQNEAQLEKSRLLSDRFSAERPKGSFSTLEIQRTEQGDSAMYLCASSLTFGRENSPLHFGNGTRLTVT.

The gene calls are TRBV14 and TRBJ1-1; D is ambiguous. In germline, CDR1 is SGHDN, CDR2 FVKESK. This CDR3 is built from 13 residues. V dropped 1 base and J dropped 5 bases, with 8 bases sitting between them. CDR3: CASSQVLWTEAFF. The CDR3 DNA sequence: TGTGCCAGCAGCCAAGTCCTGTGGACTGAAGCTTTCTTT.

V is TRBV3-1 (or the pseudogene TRBV3-2) and J is TRBJ2-1, with 8 bases matching TRBD1. The CDR3 covers 13 residues. After removal of 4 bases from V and 10 bases from J, the junction contained 6 bases not matched to a gene. Germline loops: CDR1 LGHDT, CDR2 YNNKEL (reference sequence). CDR3 amino acids: CASSPTGDYEQFF. The DNA for the CDR3 is TGTGCCAGCAGCCCGACAGGGGATTACGAGCAGTTCTTC.

The chain combines TRBV7-9 with TRBJ1-4; tentative D call: TRBD1 (6 bases). CDR3 length equals 15 residues. The germline CDR1 and CDR2 sequences are SEHNR and FQNEAQ (reference sequence). V dropped 5 bases and J dropped 6 bases, with 16 bases sitting between them. In DNA form, the CDR3 reads TGTGCCAGCAGCCCCTTACAGGGAGGCGATGAAAAACTGTTTTTT. Translated: CASSPLQGGDEKLFF.

This clone was picked up one time. This chain uses TRBV6-5 with TRBJ2-5; D not certain. The CDR3 covers 11 residues. V lost 6 bases to trimming and J lost 4 bases, with 6 bases between them. Germline CDR1 and CDR2: MNHEY and SVGAGI. Here the CDR3 DNA reads TGTGCCAGCAGCACGGGAGAGACCCAGTACTTC. This sequence encodes CASSTGETQYF.

The chain carries TRBV12-3 or TRBV12-4 and TRBJ2-5; D gene unclear. Trimming removed 4 bases at V and 9 bases at J, with 12 bases between. This CDR3 has 12 amino acids. The CDR3 sequence is CASSSDGRAQYF. The CDR3 bases are TGTGCCAGCAGTTCGGACGGACGGGCCCAGTACTTC.

This clone was found a few times. The rearrangement uses TRBV27 and TRBJ2-5, with 14 bases that match TRBD2. Germline CDR1 is MNHEY and CDR2 is SMNVEV (reference sequence). CDR3 size: 18 residues. Trimming at V came to 4 bases and at J to 5 bases, leaving 12 bases not matched to a gene. In DNA, the CDR3 is TGTGCCAGCAGTTCTAAAAACCCGGGACTAGCGGGAGCGGAGACCCAGTACTTC. This translates into CASSSKNPGLAGAETQYF.

The rearrangement uses TRBV5-4 and TRBJ2-1; 9 bases fit TRBD2. J lost 5 bases, V lost 0 bases, and 6 bases had no gene match. CDR3 length: 16 residues. Germline values: CDR1 SGHNT, CDR2 YYREEE (reference sequence). DNA of the CDR3: TGTGCCAGCAGCTTGGAGTGGGCTAGCGGGAACAATGAGCAGTTCTTC. It translates to CASSLEWASGNNEQFF.

This clone was counted a single time. The chain is built from TRBV7-2 and TRBJ2-2; 10 bases line up with TRBD1. This CDR3 spans 15 amino acids. The germline V gene encodes CDR1 SGHTA and CDR2 FQGNSA. V trimming: 5 bases; J trimming: 2 bases; junction bases outside the gene matches: 2. The CDR3 sequence: CASSQTGGNTGELFF. DNA for the CDR3: TGTGCCAGCAGCCAGACAGGGGGCAACACCGGGGAGCTGTTTTTT.

The chain employs TRBV11-2 and TRBJ1-1; D call uncertain. V was clipped by 5 bases and J by 4 bases, with 14 bases between them. Germline CDR1 SGHAT, CDR2 FQNNGV. The CDR3 loop spans 14 amino acids. This CDR3 is CASSLALGGTEAFF. DNA for the CDR3: TGTGCCAGCAGCCTGGCATTGGGAGGCACTGAAGCTTTCTTT. The whole variable domain, filled in from reference TRBV11-2 and TRBJ1-1, reads EAGVAQSPRYKIIEKRQSVAFWCNPISGHATLYWYQQILGQGPKLLIQFQNNGVVDDSQLPKDRFSAERLKGVDSTLKIQPAKLEDSAVYLCASSLALGGTEAFFGQGTRLTVV.

The gene calls are TRBV2 and TRBJ1-5; unclear D gene. Germline lookup yields CDR1 SNHLY and CDR2 FYNNEI. V gave up 1 base and J gave up 9 bases, with 10 bases separating them. The CDR3 spans 13 residues. In DNA, the CDR3 is TGTGCCAGCAGTGAAGTTTGGGTTGGGCCCCAGCATTTT. It translates to CASSEVWVGPQHF.

The count of this clone is one. J is TRBJ1-4 and V is TRBV6-5; possible D gene TRBD1, 6 bases. Trimming removed 0 bases at V and 2 bases at J, with 7 bases between. In germline, CDR1 is MNHEY, CDR2 SVGAGI. CDR3 length: 15 residues. CDR3 coding DNA: TGTGCCAGCAGTTACTCAAGGGGGACTAATGAAAAACTGTTTTTT. Amino acid sequence: CASSYSRGTNEKLFF.

The J gene is TRBJ2-5, the V gene TRBV4-2; D unresolved. With the DNA end fitting TRBJ2-7 better, the J assignment may be wrong. Germline CDR1 reads LGHNA; CDR2 reads YNFKEQ. This CDR3 has 14 residues. The CDR3: CASSQGWGGYEQYF. The CDR3 DNA reads TGTGCCAGCAGCCAGGGGTGGGGTGGCTACGAGCAGTACTTC.

This clone was detected only once. The chain couples TRBV4-1 to TRBJ2-2; TRBD1 or TRBD2 may be the D gene (5 bases each). Trimming stripped 1 base from V and 2 bases from J, with 8 bases between. The CDR3 totals 15 residues. CDR1 and CDR2 from the germline V gene are MGHRA and YSYEKL. DNA of the CDR3: TGCGCCAGCAGCCAAGGGGACCCCAACACCGGGGAGCTGTTTTTT. Protein product: CASSQGDPNTGELFF.

The chain carries TRBV25-1 and TRBJ1-6; D possibly corresponds to TRBD1 (6 bases). Per germline, CDR1 MGHDK and CDR2 SYGVNS. The CDR3 runs to 14 residues. The CDR3 nucleotides are TGTGGTAGCGCTGGGGGCAGGGGCAATTCACCCCTCCACTTT. It specifies CGSAGGRGNSPLHF. The full variable domain, with the rest looked up from reference TRBV25-1 and TRBJ1-6, is EADIYQTPRYLVIGTGKKITLECSQTMGHDKMYWYQQDPGMELHLIHYSYGVNSTEKGDLSSESTVSRIRTEHFPLTLESARPSHTSQYLCGSAGGRGNSPLHFGNGTRLTVT.

This sequence joins TRBV28 and TRBJ1-5; D not resolved. CDR1 and CDR2 (germline): MDHEN, SYDVKM. The CDR3 loop spans 12 amino acids. V was trimmed by 7 bases and J by 6 bases, leaving 10 bases between them. CDR3 protein: CASTPGGQPQHF. The DNA of the CDR3 is TGTGCCAGCACCCCAGGAGGTCAGCCCCAGCATTTT.

The CDR3 loop reads CSASTSGRRDEQFF. The CDR3 nucleotides are TGCAGTGCTAGTACTAGCGGGAGAAGGGATGAGCAGTTCTTC. The chain carries TRBV20-1 and TRBJ2-1; 11 bases align to TRBD2. V shed 3 bases and J 8 bases; nucleotides not matched to a gene: 6. The germline CDR1 and CDR2 sequences are DFQATT and SNEGSKA (reference sequence). This CDR3 has 14 amino acids.

The rearrangement links TRBV29-1 to TRBJ2-5, with D unresolved. Germline V gives CDR1 SQVTM, CDR2 ANQGSEA. This CDR3 comprises 11 residues. V lost 4 bases and J lost 4, with 7 bases in between. The chain's CDR3 is CSVVVGETQYF. The DNA for the CDR3 is TGCAGCGTTGTCGTGGGAGAGACCCAGTACTTC.

V gene TRBV28 combines with J gene TRBJ1-3, with D unclear. In germline, CDR1 is MDHEN, CDR2 SYDVKM. The V end lost 8 bases, the J end lost 4 bases, and 6 bases lay between the germline ends. The CDR3 is made up of 11 amino acids. The CDR3 DNA follows: TGTGCCAGCGGACCCGGAAACACCATATATTTT. Amino acid sequence: CASGPGNTIYF.

J is TRBJ1-5 and V is TRBV7-6, with 11 nucleotides matching TRBD1. V lost 5 bases and J lost 5; bases outside the gene matches: 5. This CDR3 contains 15 residues. CDR1 is SGHVS, CDR2 FNYEAQ, per germline. CDR3 in DNA: TGTGCCAGCAGCGAGGACAGGGGGCCTGATCAGCCCCAGCATTTT. It specifies CASSEDRGPDQPQHF.

V is TRBV6-5 and J is TRBJ1-1; 9 nucleotides match TRBD1. J lost 5 bases, V lost 5 bases, and 6 bases had no gene match. Looked up from germline, CDR1 is MNHEY and CDR2 is SVGAGI. This CDR3 spans 14 amino acids. The CDR3 region has the DNA TGTGCCAGCAGTATGGACAGGGGAAGAACTGAAGCTTTCTTT. The encoded protein is CASSMDRGRTEAFF.

V and J are TRBV28 and TRBJ2-6; weak D call: TRBD1 (6 bases). The CDR3 has 15 amino acids. Trimming pared 6 bases from V and 4 bases from J, leaving 13 bases between. CDR1 and CDR2 (germline): MDHEN, SYDVKM. The CDR3 loop reads CASSVPGAGANVLTF. The CDR3 DNA reads as TGTGCCAGCAGCGTACCAGGGGCAGGGGCCAACGTCCTGACTTTC.

Notes on this clone: Compared with germline, one end of the junction differs, possibly owing to a read error. This chain joins TRBV7-7 and TRBJ2-3; tentatively, D is TRBD1 (5 bases). Germline-derived CDR1 and CDR2 are SSHAT and FNYEAQ (reference sequence). This CDR3 spans 15 amino acids. The CDR3 DNA follows: TGTGCTAGCAGCTATGGACATACTAGCACAGATACGCAGTATTTT. Protein sequence: CASSYGHTSTDTQYF.